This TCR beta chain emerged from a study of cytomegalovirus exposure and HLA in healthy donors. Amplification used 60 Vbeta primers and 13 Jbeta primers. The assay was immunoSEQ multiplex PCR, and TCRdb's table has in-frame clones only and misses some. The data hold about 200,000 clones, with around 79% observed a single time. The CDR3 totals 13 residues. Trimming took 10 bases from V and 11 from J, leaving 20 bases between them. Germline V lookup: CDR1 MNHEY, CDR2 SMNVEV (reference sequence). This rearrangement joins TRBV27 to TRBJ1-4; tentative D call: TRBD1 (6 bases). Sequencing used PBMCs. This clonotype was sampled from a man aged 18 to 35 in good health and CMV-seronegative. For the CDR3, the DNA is TGTGCCACCAGGGGACGTGGGGCGGGGAAACTGTTTTTT. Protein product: CATRGRGAGKLFF.